Given below is one T cell receptor (beta chain) in context. Antigen: not known. Primers included in the PCR were 60 Vbeta and 13 Jbeta primers. Assay: immunoSEQ multiplex PCR; the TCRdb copy retains only in-frame clones and omits some. The top ten hold under 7.5% of the sample, which has 85,000 to 130,000 clones, over 60% seen once. V was shortened by 0 bases and J by 0 bases, with 6 bases between the two germline ends. The CDR3 totals 15 residues. CDR1 SGHRS and CDR2 YFSETQ come from the germline V gene. This sample stems from a study of cytomegalovirus exposure and HLA in healthy donors. Whole-study context: Genotyping of 400 or so donors showed that roughly 80% belonged to the Caucasian-associated ancestry cluster.

Whole-study results and caveats: Most TCR sequences showed up rarely, but some public TCRs showed up in many donors.

This TCR came from a woman in her forties or fifties in good health and CMV-seropositive. The V call is TRBV5-1, the J call TRBJ1-4; D is unclear. The sample taken for sequencing was PBMCs. CDR3 DNA: TGCGCCAGCAGCTTGGGTCAGGCAACTAATGAAAAACTGTTTTTT. It translates to CASSLGQATNEKLFF.